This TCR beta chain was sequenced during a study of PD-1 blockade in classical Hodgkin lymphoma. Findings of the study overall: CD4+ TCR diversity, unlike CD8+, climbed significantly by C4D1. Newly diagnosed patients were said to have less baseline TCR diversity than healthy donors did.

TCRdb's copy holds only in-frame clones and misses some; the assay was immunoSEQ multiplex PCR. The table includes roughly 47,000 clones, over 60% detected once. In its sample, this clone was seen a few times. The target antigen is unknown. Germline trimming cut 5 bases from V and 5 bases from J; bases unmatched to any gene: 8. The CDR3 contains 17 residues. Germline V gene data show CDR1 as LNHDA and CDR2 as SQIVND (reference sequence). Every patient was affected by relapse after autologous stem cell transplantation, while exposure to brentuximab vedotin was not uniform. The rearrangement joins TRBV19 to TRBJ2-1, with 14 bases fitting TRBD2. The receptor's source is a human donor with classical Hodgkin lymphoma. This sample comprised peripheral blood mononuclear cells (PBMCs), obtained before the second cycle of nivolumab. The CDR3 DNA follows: TGTGCCAGTAGTCTTCGGACTAGCGGGAGGATCGACAATGAGCAGTTCTTC. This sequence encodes CASSLRTSGRIDNEQFF. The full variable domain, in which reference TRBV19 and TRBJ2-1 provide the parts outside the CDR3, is DGGITQSPKYLFRKEGQNVTLSCEQNLNHDAMYWYRQDPGQGLRLIYYSQIVNDFQKGDIAEGYSVSREKKESFPLTVTSAQKNPTAFYLCASSLRTSGRIDNEQFFGPGTRLTVL.